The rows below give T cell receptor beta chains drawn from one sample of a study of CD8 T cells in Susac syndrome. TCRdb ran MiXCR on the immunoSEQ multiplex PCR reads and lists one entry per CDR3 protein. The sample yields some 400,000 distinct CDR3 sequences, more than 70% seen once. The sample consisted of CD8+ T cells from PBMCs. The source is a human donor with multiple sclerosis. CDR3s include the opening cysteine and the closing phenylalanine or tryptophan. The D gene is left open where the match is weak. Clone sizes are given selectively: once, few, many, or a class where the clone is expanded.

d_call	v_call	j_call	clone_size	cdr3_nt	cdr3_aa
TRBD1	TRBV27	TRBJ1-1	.	TGTGCCAGCTGGGGACAGGGGGTGTTTGAAGCTTTCTTT	CASWGQGVFEAFF
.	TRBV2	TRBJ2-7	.	TGTGCCAGCAGGAGTCACCCGGGCTACGAGCAGTACTTC	CASRSHPGYEQYF
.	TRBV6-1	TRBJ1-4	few	TGTGCCAGCAGCGTAGGACCTCCGGGGGAAAAACTGTTTTTT	CASSVGPPGEKLFF
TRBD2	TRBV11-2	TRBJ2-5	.	TGTGCCAGCAGCTTAGGTCATTTACTAGCGGAGGAGACCCAGTACTTC	CASSLGHLLAEETQYF
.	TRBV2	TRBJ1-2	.	TGTGCCAGCATGTCCGATGGGGTCAGGGGCCTCCATGGCTACACCTTC	CASMSDGVRGLHGYTF
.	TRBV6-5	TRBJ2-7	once	TGTGCCAGCAGCCCAATAGGCGGAGGAGGACCCGAGCAGTACTTC	CASSPIGGGGPEQYF
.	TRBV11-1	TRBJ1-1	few	TGTGCCAGCAGCTTAACCCCTACAGTGAACACTGAAGCTTTCTTT	CASSLTPTVNTEAFF
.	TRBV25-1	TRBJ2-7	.	TGTGCCAGCAGGCCGGGACCCGGGCGAGGTGACGAGCAGTACTTC	CASRPGPGRGDEQYF
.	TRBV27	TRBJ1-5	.	TGTGCCAGCAGTTTGGCAGGGGTGGGTCAGCCCCAGCATTTT	CASSLAGVGQPQHF
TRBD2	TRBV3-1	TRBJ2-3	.	TGTGCCAGCAGCCAAGATTCTAGGCGGGAGGGCCCCACAGATACGCAGTATTTT	CASSQDSRREGPTDTQYF
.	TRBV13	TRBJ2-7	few	TGTGCCAGCAGTCTAGGGACATCAGTAACCTACGAGCAGTACTTC	CASSLGTSVTYEQYF
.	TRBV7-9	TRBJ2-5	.	TGTGCCAGCAGCTTGTGGCAGACCCAAGAGACCCAGTACTTC	CASSLWQTQETQYF
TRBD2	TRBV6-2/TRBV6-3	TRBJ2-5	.	TGTGCCAGCAGTTACTATCGGACTAGCGAAAAACAAGAGACCCAGTACTTC	CASSYYRTSEKQETQYF
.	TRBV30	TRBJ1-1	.	TGTGCCTGGAGCGAGGACAGAGAAGCTTTCTTT	CAWSEDREAFF
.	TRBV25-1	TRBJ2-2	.	TGTGCCAGCAGCCCGAACGGGGAGCTGTTTTTT	CASSPNGELFF
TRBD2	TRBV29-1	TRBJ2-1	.	TGCAGCGTTAAGCTCCTAGCGGTTTACAATGAGCAGTTCTTC	CSVKLLAVYNEQFF
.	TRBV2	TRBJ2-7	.	TGTGCCTCCTTAGGGGCGAGCTCCTACGAGCAGTACTTC	CASLGASSYEQYF
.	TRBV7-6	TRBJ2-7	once	TGTGCCAGCAGCCCTATGGGTGACGAGCAGTACTTC	CASSPMGDEQYF
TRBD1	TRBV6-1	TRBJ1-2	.	TGTGCCAGCAGACGAGGGACAGGGGAGTTTGTTCGCTACACCTTC	CASRRGTGEFVRYTF
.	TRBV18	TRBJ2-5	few	TGTGCCAGCTCCCCGCCTGGGGAGACCCAGTACTTC	CASSPPGETQYF
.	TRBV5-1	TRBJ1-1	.	TGCGCCAGCAGCTTGGGAGGCGGGTTTGAAGCTTTCTTT	CASSLGGGFEAFF
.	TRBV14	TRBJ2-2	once	TGTGCCAGCAGCCACCGACCCGGGGAGCTGTTTTTT	CASSHRPGELFF
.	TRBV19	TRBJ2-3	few	TGTGCCAGTAGTATACTATCTGGTCCAGATACGCAGTATTTT	CASSILSGPDTQYF
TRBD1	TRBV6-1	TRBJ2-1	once	TGTGCCAGCATCTCTAGTGGGACAGGGGTAAACAATGAGCAGTTCTTC	CASISSGTGVNNEQFF
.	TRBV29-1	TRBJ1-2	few	TGCAGCGTTTTAAGCCTCTATGGCTACACCTTC	CSVLSLYGYTF
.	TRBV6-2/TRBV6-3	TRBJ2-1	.	TGTGCCAGCAGTTACGTCTATGAGCAGTTCTTC	CASSYVYEQFF
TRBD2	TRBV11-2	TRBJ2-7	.	TGTGCCAGCAGCTTAGGTCCGGGACTAGAAAACGAGCAGTACTTC	CASSLGPGLENEQYF
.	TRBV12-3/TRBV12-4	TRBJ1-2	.	TGTGCCAGCAGTTTGGCACGAAACTATGGCTACACCTTC	CASSLARNYGYTF
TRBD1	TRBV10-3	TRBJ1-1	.	TGTGCCATCGGACAGGGCACTGAAGTTTTCTTT	CAIGQGTEVFF
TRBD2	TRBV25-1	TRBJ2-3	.	TGTGCCAGCAGTAGCAATCAGTTGACTAGCCGGGAGGCAGATACGCAGTATTTT	CASSSNQLTSREADTQYF
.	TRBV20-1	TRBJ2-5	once	TGCAGTGCTATGTGGACGTCGCAAGAGACCCAGTACTTC	CSAMWTSQETQYF
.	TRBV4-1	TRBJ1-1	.	TGCGCCAGCAGCCAGACTTCTACTTACCTGAACACTGAAGCTTTCTTT	CASSQTSTYLNTEAFF
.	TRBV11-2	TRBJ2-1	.	TGTGCCAGCACCCCTACGTCGGGGGAGCAGTTCTTC	CASTPTSGEQFF
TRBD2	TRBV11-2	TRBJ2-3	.	TGTGCCAGCAGCTCCTCCCTAGCGGGGGCCCTCACAGATACGCAGTATTTT	CASSSSLAGALTDTQYF
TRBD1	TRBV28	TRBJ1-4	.	TGTGCCAGCAGTTTCTCGGGGACAGGTAGTGAAAAACTGTTTTTT	CASSFSGTGSEKLFF
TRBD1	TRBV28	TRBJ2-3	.	TGTGCCAGCAGTTGGACCGGGACAGGGGGGGTTACAGATACGCAGTATTTT	CASSWTGTGGVTDTQYF
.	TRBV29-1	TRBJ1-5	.	TGCAGCGCTGCCCGGGGGGCAAACAATCAGCCCCAGCATTTT	CSAARGANNQPQHF
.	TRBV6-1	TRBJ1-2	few	TGTGCCAGCGCCCAGGAGGCAGGGGATGGCTACACCTTC	CASAQEAGDGYTF
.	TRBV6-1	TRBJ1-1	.	TGTGCCAGCACCTGGGCGGTGATGAACACTGAAGCTTTCTTT	CASTWAVMNTEAFF
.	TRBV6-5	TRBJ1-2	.	TGTGCCAGCAGTTACGGCGGCAGCTATGGCTACACCTTC	CASSYGGSYGYTF
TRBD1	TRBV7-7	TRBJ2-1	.	TGTGCCAGCAGCTTAGAGAGGACAGGGCGTGATGAGCAGTTCTTC	CASSLERTGRDEQFF
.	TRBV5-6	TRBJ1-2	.	TGTGCCAGCAGCTTGGTGTCCCTAAACTATGGCTACACCTTC	CASSLVSLNYGYTF
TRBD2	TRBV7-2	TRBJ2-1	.	TGTGCCAGCAGCCTCTGGAGGAGCGGGGGGAATGAGCAGTTCTTC	CASSLWRSGGNEQFF
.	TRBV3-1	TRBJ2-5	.	TGTGCCAGCAGCCAAGAGGACATCGCCTTCCAAGAGACCCAGTACTTC	CASSQEDIAFQETQYF
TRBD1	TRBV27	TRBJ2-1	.	TGTGCCAGCAGTGCACAGGGGGCACCATCCTACAATGAGCAGTTCTTC	CASSAQGAPSYNEQFF
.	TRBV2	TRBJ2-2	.	TGTGCCAGCAGTGAGGACAGCAACACCGGGGAGCTGTTTTTT	CASSEDSNTGELFF
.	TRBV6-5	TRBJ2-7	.	TGTGCCAGCGCCAGGGGCTCTTCAAACTACGAGCAGTACTTC	CASARGSSNYEQYF
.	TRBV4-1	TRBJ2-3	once	TGCGCCAGCAGCCAAGGCGGAACTCGCACAGATACGCAGTATTTT	CASSQGGTRTDTQYF
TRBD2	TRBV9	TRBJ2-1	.	TGTGCCAGCAGCGCCCCCGGGACTAGCCCCTACAATGAGCAGTTCTTC	CASSAPGTSPYNEQFF
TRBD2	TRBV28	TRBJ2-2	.	TGTGCCAGCAGTTTATCGGGACTAGCGAGGAACACCGGGGAGCTGTTTTTT	CASSLSGLARNTGELFF
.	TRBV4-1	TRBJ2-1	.	TGCGCCAGCAGCCAAGTCGGGGAGGACAATGAGCAGTTCTTC	CASSQVGEDNEQFF
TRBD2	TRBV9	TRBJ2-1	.	TGTGCCAGCAGCGTAGGCAGGCTAGCGGGGAGCTCCTACAATGAGCAGTTCTTC	CASSVGRLAGSSYNEQFF
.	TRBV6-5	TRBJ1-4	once	TGTGCCAGCAGTTGGGGGATAACTAATGAAAAACTGTTTTTT	CASSWGITNEKLFF
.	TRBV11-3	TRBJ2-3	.	TGTGCCAGCAGCTTCTCCCCTGCTAGCACAGATACGCAGTATTTT	CASSFSPASTDTQYF
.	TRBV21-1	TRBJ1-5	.	TGTGCCAGCAGCAAGCCGGGACAGGGATCGGTAGTCAGCAATCAGCCCCAGCATTTT	CASSKPGQGSVVSNQPQHF
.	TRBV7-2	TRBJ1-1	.	TGTGCCAGCAGCCGACCTGAGACAGAAGATAACATGAACACTGAAGCTTTCTTT	CASSRPETEDNMNTEAFF
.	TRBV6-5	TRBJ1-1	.	TGTGCCAGCAGTTACATCTGGGGGGACACTGAAGCTTTCTTT	CASSYIWGDTEAFF
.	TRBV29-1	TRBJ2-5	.	TGCAGCGTTGAAGGGATGGGACGTAAACAAGAGACCCAGTACTTC	CSVEGMGRKQETQYF
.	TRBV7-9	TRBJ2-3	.	TGTGCCAGCAGCAACCGACGTTTCTTCGACTCGCAGTATTTT	CASSNRRFFDSQYF
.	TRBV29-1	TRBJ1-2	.	TGCAGCGTTCCTCCGGGACAATTTAACTATGGCTACACCTTC	CSVPPGQFNYGYTF